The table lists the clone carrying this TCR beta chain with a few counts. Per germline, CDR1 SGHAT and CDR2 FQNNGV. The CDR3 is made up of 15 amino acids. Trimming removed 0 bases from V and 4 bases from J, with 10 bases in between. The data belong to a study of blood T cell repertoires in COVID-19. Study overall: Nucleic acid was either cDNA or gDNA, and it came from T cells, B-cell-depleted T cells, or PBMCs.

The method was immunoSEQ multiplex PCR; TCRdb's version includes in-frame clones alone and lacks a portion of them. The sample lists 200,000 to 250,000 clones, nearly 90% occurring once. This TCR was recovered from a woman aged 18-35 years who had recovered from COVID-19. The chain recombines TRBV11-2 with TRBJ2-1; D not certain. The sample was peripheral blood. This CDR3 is CASSLESWLYNEQFF. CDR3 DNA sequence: TGTGCCAGCAGCTTAGAGTCCTGGCTGTACAATGAGCAGTTCTTC.